This T cell receptor beta chain was captured in a study of cytomegalovirus exposure and HLA in healthy donors. Broader study findings: A later analysis linked a missense DCLRE1C variant to TCR beta V- and J-gene trimming.

As concerns this clone: No antigen is known for it.

CDR3 length: 14 residues. The V and J ends lost 2 bases and 0 bases respectively, with 8 bases between them. CDR1 and CDR2 (germline): SGHNT, YYREEE (reference sequence). Primers included in the PCR were 60 Vbeta and 13 Jbeta primers. The repertoire was sequenced with immunoSEQ multiplex PCR; TCRdb's copy has only in-frame clones and lacks some. Of approximately 27,000 clones listed, just under 70% are singletons. This chain joins TRBV5-4 and TRBJ1-2, with a weak D call TRBD1 (5 bases). Sequenced material: PBMCs. The TCR originated in a woman aged 50 to 60 in good health and CMV-seronegative. In DNA, the CDR3 is TGTGCCAGCAGCTTAGCCAGGGCTAACTATGGCTACACCTTC. Its translation: CASSLARANYGYTF.